This section outlines one TCR beta chain sequence together with its context. The record originates from a study of blood T cell repertoires in COVID-19. TCRdb's table, derived via immunoSEQ multiplex PCR, lists solely in-frame clones and lacks some. This table has more than 450,000 clones, about 90% appearing once. The CDR3 spans 16 residues. V was pared by 4 bases and J by 2 bases, with 8 bases of the junction left unmatched. Germline loops: CDR1 SGHTS, CDR2 YDEGEE. This TCR was recovered from a woman aged 18 to 35 who had recovered from COVID-19. The chain joins TRBV5-8 to TRBJ2-3, with TRBD1 identical over 9 bases. Sequencing was done on a sample of PBMCs or T cells enriched from blood (not recorded which). As DNA, the CDR3 is TGTGCCAGCAGCGCATCGGACAGGGGATACACAGATACGCAGTATTTT. Translating gives CASSASDRGYTDTQYF.